This TCR beta chain came from a study of response to subunit inactivated influenza vaccine. Broader study findings: Researchers suggested that each seasonal influenza vaccination recruits few new T cells.

Using its own MiXCR run on the RT-PCR reads, TCRdb lists one record per CDR3 protein. The sample lists about 310,000 distinct CDR3 sequences; just over 20% were seen once. Details on this clonotype: Its specificity is unknown.

Trimming took off 4 bases at V and 5 bases at J, with 11 bases between the two ends. CDR3 size: 13 residues. Germline V lookup: CDR1 SGHAT, CDR2 FQNNGV. The sequence came from a man between 50 and 69 years old who received an inactivated influenza vaccine. The chain recombines TRBV11-2 with TRBJ1-2; no reliable D call. The specimen was PBMCs from blood, collected less than 22 months after vaccination. The CDR3 loop is CASSSQRVYGYTF. In DNA, the CDR3 is TGTGCCAGCAGCTCCCAGAGGGTTTATGGCTACACCTTC.